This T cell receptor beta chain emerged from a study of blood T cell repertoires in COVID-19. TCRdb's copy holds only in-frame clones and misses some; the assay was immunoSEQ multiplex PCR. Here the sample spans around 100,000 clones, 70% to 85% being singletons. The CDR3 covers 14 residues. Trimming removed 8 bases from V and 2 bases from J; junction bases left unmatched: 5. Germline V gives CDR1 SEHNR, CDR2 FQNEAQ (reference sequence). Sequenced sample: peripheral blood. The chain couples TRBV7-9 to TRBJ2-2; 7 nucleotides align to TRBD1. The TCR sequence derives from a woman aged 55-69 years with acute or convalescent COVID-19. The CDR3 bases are TGTGCCAGCCGGAGACAGGGAAACACCGGGGAGCTGTTTTTT. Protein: CASRRQGNTGELFF.